The rows below give T cell receptor beta chains drawn from one sample of a study of early T cells in non-severe SARS-CoV-2 infection. MiXCR, run by TCRdb on the 5' RACE reads, gives a single entry per CDR3 protein. The sample has 45,000 to 55,000 distinct CDR3 sequences; around 6.9% are singletons. The sample was whole blood, taken at baseline. The source is an adult who was a healthcare worker with PCR-confirmed SARS-CoV-2 infection or an uninfected control (not recorded which). Each CDR3 is given with its conserved first and last residue. A D gene is named only where the DNA matches it firmly. The listing skips clone size in some rows; elsewhere it reads once, few, many or a size class.

TRBV11-2,TRBD1,few,TRBJ2-5,CASSSQGYQETQYF,TGTGCCAGCAGCTCACAGGGGTACCAAGAGACCCAGTACTTC
TRBV19,-,many,TRBJ1-2,CASTLGGAGANYGYTF,TGTGCCAGTACCCTGGGGGGGGCTGGAGCTAACTATGGCTACACCTTC
TRBV7-2,-,many,TRBJ1-6,CASSLTPGQQLHF,TGTGCCAGCAGCTTAACTCCGGGGCAGCAACTCCACTTT
TRBV28,-,many,TRBJ2-5,CASSSGTTIKETQYF,TGTGCCAGCAGTTCCGGGACAACAATTAAAGAGACCCAGTACTTC
TRBV7-9,-,many,TRBJ2-4,CASSPRQGRDIQYF,TGTGCCAGCAGCCCACGGCAGGGCAGGGACATTCAGTACTTC
TRBV7-2,-,-,TRBJ2-7,CASSSMRVRSYEQYF,TGTGCCAGCAGCTCTATGAGGGTCAGATCCTACGAGCAGTACTTC
TRBV19,TRBD2,-,TRBJ2-5,CASSTALGLAETQYF,TGTGCCAGTAGTACCGCCTTGGGACTAGCAGAGACCCAGTACTTC
TRBV20-1,TRBD2,many,TRBJ2-7,CSARLAGDAEQYF,TGCAGTGCTAGACTAGCGGGGGATGCCGAGCAGTACTTC
TRBV7-9,TRBD1,-,TRBJ2-7,CASSLASTGNEQYF,TGTGCCAGCAGCTTAGCCTCGACAGGGAACGAGCAGTACTTC
TRBV4-3,-,many,TRBJ2-5,CASSQDRGVSETQYF,TGCGCCAGCAGCCAAGACAGGGGGGTTTCGGAGACCCAGTACTTC
TRBV7-9,-,many,TRBJ1-1,CASSLGSGTPNTEAFF,TGTGCCAGCAGCTTAGGGTCCGGGACACCGAACACTGAAGCTTTCTTT
TRBV7-2,-,many,TRBJ2-2,CASSWSARTGELFF,TGTGCCAGCAGCTGGAGCGCGCGGACCGGGGAGCTGTTTTTT
TRBV29-1,-,-,TRBJ1-2,CSTRAGSYGYTF,TGCAGCACCCGGGCAGGATCCTATGGCTACACCTTC
TRBV2,-,many,TRBJ1-4,CASARQAPNEKLFF,TGTGCCAGCGCTAGACAGGCCCCTAATGAAAAACTGTTTTTT
TRBV10-1,TRBD1,few,TRBJ2-7,CASNPGQGDEQYF,TGCGCCAGCAATCCGGGACAGGGGGACGAGCAGTACTTC
TRBV13,-,many,TRBJ1-1,CASSLEPGTEAFF,TGTGCCAGCAGCTTAGAACCCGGTACTGAAGCTTTCTTT
TRBV6-1,-,few,TRBJ2-3,CASSAGPLSTDTQYF,TGTGCCAGCAGTGCCGGCCCCCTCAGCACAGATACGCAGTATTTT
TRBV7-2,TRBD1,many,TRBJ2-7,CASSSPLRRGQGAYEQYF,TGTGCCAGCAGCTCCCCTCTTCGGAGGGGACAGGGGGCTTATGAGCAGTACTTC
TRBV3-1,-,many,TRBJ2-5,CASSQEDYQETQYF,TGTGCCAGCAGCCAAGAGGACTACCAAGAGACCCAGTACTTC
TRBV5-6,-,few,TRBJ2-2,CASSLKYRTRTGELFF,TGTGCCAGCAGCTTGAAATACAGGACGAGGACCGGGGAGCTGTTTTTT
TRBV4-1,TRBD1,few,TRBJ1-2,CASRDRGLGGYTF,TGCGCCAGCAGAGACAGGGGGTTAGGAGGCTACACCTTC
TRBV7-8,-,many,TRBJ2-3,CASSQVPSTDTQYF,TGTGCCAGCAGCCAAGTCCCTAGCACAGATACGCAGTATTTT
TRBV6-4,TRBD2,-,TRBJ2-1,CASSVRLAGGLDEQFF,TGTGCCAGCAGTGTACGACTAGCGGGGGGCCTGGATGAGCAGTTCTTC
TRBV11-2,TRBD1,many,TRBJ2-5,CASSPGTAVSQETQYF,TGTGCCAGCAGCCCCGGGACAGCAGTATCCCAAGAGACCCAGTACTTC
TRBV12-3/TRBV12-4,-,-,TRBJ1-5,CASSLGRGNQPQHF,TGTGCCAGCAGTTTGGGGCGAGGCAATCAGCCCCAGCATTTT
TRBV6-2/TRBV6-3,TRBD2,-,TRBJ2-7,CASTTGLAREQYF,TGTGCCAGCACCACTGGACTAGCTCGGGAGCAGTACTTC
TRBV4-2,TRBD1,many,TRBJ2-3,CASSQEYGTGATDTQYF,TGTGCCAGCAGCCAAGAATACGGGACAGGGGCCACAGATACGCAGTATTTT
TRBV15,-,many,TRBJ1-1,CATSRGGMNTEAFF,TGTGCCACCAGCAGAGGTGGAATGAACACTGAAGCTTTCTTT
TRBV6-2/TRBV6-3,-,many,TRBJ1-2,CASSRGNYGYTF,TGTGCCAGCAGTCGGGGGAACTATGGCTACACCTTC
TRBV2,TRBD1,many,TRBJ1-1,CASSAAGQSITEAFF,TGTGCCAGCAGTGCGGCGGGACAGTCAATCACTGAAGCTTTCTTT
TRBV4-3,-,few,TRBJ2-2,CASSQDHSRTGELFF,TGCGCCAGCAGCCAAGATCACAGCCGGACCGGGGAGCTGTTTTTT
TRBV7-2,-,many,TRBJ2-3,CASSLTVADTQYF,TGTGCCAGCAGCTTAACCGTAGCGGATACGCAGTATTTT
TRBV19,-,many,TRBJ2-1,CASTTSGTVKEQFF,TGTGCCAGTACAACCTCCGGGACCGTGAAAGAGCAGTTCTTC
TRBV7-7,TRBD2,many,TRBJ2-5,CASSLAGRQETQYF,TGTGCTAGCAGCTTAGCGGGCCGACAGGAGACCCAGTACTTC
TRBV9,-,-,TRBJ2-1,CASSVGGQGEQFF,TGTGCCAGCAGCGTAGGTGGGCAAGGCGAGCAGTTCTTC
TRBV18,TRBD1,many,TRBJ1-1,CASSTTGQGESEAFF,TGTGCCAGCTCCACCACGGGACAGGGGGAGTCTGAAGCTTTCTTT